This TCR beta chain comes out of a study of T cell responses to AZD1222 COVID-19 vaccine. Recipients boosted at about 4 weeks or about 12 weeks are pooled. Of note for this clone: As yet, its antigen is unknown.

The germline CDR1 and CDR2 sequences are LNHDA and SQIVND (reference sequence). The germline V and J ends were trimmed by 7 bases and 0 bases, with 19 bases remaining between them. The CDR3 contains 17 residues. Whole-study findings and limits: At study baseline, merely six AZD1222 recipients were seropositive. Clonal diversity was possibly underestimated, and the donors were mostly white British, with more females.

Libraries were prepared by immunoSEQ multiplex PCR; TCRdb keeps only in-frame clonotypes and omits some of them. The sample has more than 150,000 clones, 90% to 95% seen once. The specimen comprised peripheral blood, sampled 28 days after the second AZD1222 dose. The receptor's source is an adult who received the AZD1222 COVID-19 vaccine. V gene TRBV19 combines with J gene TRBJ2-1; TRBD2 might be the D (6 bases). The CDR3 sequence is CASTPSSGDSSYNEQFF. The CDR3 DNA is TGTGCCAGTACCCCCTCATCGGGGGACTCCTCCTACAATGAGCAGTTCTTC. Full variable domain (remainder filled in from reference TRBV19 and TRBJ2-1): DGGITQSPKYLFRKEGQNVTLSCEQNLNHDAMYWYRQDPGQGLRLIYYSQIVNDFQKGDIAEGYSVSREKKESFPLTVTSAQKNPTAFYLCASTPSSGDSSYNEQFFGPGTRLTVL.